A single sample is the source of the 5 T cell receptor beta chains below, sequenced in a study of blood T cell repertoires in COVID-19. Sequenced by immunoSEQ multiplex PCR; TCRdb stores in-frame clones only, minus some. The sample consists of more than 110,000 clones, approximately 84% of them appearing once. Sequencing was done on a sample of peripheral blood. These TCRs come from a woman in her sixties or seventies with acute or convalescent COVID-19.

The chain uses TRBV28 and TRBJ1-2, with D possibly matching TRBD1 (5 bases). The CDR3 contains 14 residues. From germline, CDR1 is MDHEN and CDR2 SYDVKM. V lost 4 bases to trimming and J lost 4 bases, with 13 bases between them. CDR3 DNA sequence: TGTGCCAGCAGTTCCCCGGACATGGGCTATGGCTACACCTTC. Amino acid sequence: CASSSPDMGYGYTF.

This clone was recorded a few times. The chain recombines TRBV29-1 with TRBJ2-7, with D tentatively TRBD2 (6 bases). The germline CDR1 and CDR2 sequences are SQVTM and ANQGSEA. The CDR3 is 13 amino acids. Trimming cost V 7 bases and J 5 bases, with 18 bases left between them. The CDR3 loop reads CSGWGGESNEQYF. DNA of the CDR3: TGCAGCGGCTGGGGCGGGGAGAGCAACGAGCAGTACTTC.

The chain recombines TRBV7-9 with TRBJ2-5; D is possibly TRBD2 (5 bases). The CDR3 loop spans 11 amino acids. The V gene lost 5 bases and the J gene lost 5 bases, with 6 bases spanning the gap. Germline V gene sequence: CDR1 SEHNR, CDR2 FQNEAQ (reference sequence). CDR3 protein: CASSGEETQYF. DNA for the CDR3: TGTGCCAGCAGCGGGGAGGAGACCCAGTACTTC.

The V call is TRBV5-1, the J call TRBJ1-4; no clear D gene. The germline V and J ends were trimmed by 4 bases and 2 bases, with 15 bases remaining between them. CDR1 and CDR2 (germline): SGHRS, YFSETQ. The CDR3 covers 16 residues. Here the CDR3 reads CASSPTSIFTNEKLFF. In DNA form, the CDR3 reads TGCGCCAGCAGCCCGACTTCGATTTTTACTAATGAAAAACTGTTTTTT.

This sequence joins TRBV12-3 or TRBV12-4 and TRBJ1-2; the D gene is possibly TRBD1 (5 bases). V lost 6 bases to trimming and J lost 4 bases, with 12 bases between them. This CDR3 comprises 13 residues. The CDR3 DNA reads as TGTGCCAGCAGCGACGGGGGTTTCTATGGCTACACCTTC. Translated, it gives CASSDGGFYGYTF.